This paragraph reports one T cell receptor beta chain. Its antigen is as yet unknown. This sample is part of a study of shared clonotypes between healthy human individuals. Background on the study: CD4 naive and CD4 memory each took three plates per donor, while CD8 naive took two and CD8 memory one. Overall study findings and caveats: Apart from blood, nothing was sampled; tissue repertoires likely differ.

V was trimmed by 4 bases and J by 3 bases, leaving 10 bases between them. From germline, CDR1 is SGHDN and CDR2 FVKESK. This CDR3 region has 13 residues. Naive CD8 cells, CD45RO-negative and positively selected for CCR7, excluded terminally differentiated effector memory CD45RA+ cells. Every subset's genomic DNA went evenly onto several immunoSEQ plates. Assay: immunoSEQ multiplex PCR; the TCRdb copy retains only in-frame clones and omits some. The data contain about 750,000 clones, about 91% of them singletons. This sequence was found in a man younger than 45 in good health. Specimen: naive CD8+ T cells sorted from blood. J is TRBJ2-7 and V is TRBV14; D is uncertain. The DNA for the CDR3 is TGTGCCAGCAGCCCCGCAGCCCTCTACGAGCAGTACTTC. Its protein is CASSPAALYEQYF.